This entry concerns a single TCR beta chain. Antigen unknown. The data derive from a study of T cells in pancreatic ductal adenocarcinoma. The study's findings and limits: No significant tumor-blood clonality difference; means were about 0.11 and 0.072. This surgical cohort overrepresents the minority presenting with early-stage disease.

Germline V gives CDR1 MNHNY, CDR2 SVGAGI (reference sequence). The CDR3 sequence is 14 residues long. The V end was cut by 6 bases, the J end by 2 bases, with 11 bases between. Selected pancreatic ductal adenocarcinoma patients had undergone surgery without neoadjuvant therapy. Measured with immunoSEQ multiplex PCR; TCRdb has only the in-frame clones, and not every one. The table lists around 31,000 clones, more than 80% of them singletons. Sequenced: PBMCs. This sequence was found in a human donor with pancreatic ductal adenocarcinoma. The rearrangement links TRBV6-6 to TRBJ1-5, with no clear D. DNA of the CDR3: TGTGCCAGCAGGGGAAGCTCAGGCAATCAGCCCCAGCATTTT. Its protein is CASRGSSGNQPQHF.